This T cell receptor beta chain was identified during a study of identical twins. Overall study results and limits: Zero-insertion analyses could be partly confounded by invariant MAIT and iNKT cells. In cord blood, abundant beta clonotypes had fewer insertions; memory showed no trend.

With 0 bases removed from V and 5 bases from J, the gap between germline ends came to 11 bases. Germline CDR1 reads SGHRS; CDR2 reads YFSETQ. The CDR3 length is 14 residues. TCRdb fed the 5' RACE reads into MiXCR, producing one record per CDR3 protein. The table lists 200,000 to 250,000 distinct CDR3 sequences, more than 12% of them singletons, with under 9.5% in the top ten. This clonotype was counted many times. The antigen is not known. The sequenced sample was memory (CD45RO+) T cells sorted from blood. The sequence came from a woman younger than 35 in good health. This sequence joins TRBV5-1 and TRBJ1-1; TRBD1 is a possible D gene (5 bases). The chain's CDR3 is CASSLGGGNTEAFF. Written as DNA, the CDR3 is TGCGCCAGCAGCTTGGGGGGCGGGAATACTGAAGCTTTCTTT.